This TCR beta chain was sequenced during a study of blood T cells in healthy people across ages (dated by TCRdb to 2015 to 2017). A note on the overall study: In model experiments, template switching captured roughly one uniquely barcoded TCR beta cDNA molecule for every two T cells. Age-related changes in TCR beta repertoire diversity were measured in the study by deep sequencing normalized with unique cDNA molecular identifiers. Four age groups were formed from the donors: young (average approximately 15 years), middle-aged (around 37), aged (over 55) and long-lived (less than 85). Two additional independent replicas of 1 million unique cDNA reads from the same blood draw were analyzed for two donors (one aged 18 to 30 and one aged 80 or older). To avoid experimental bias, donors of different ages were distributed randomly across sequencing lanes.

Here is what the overall study found, with its caveats: Donor CMV infection status was unknown, potentially confounding age-related changes in expanded clonotypes. Bulk unsorted PBMC profiling prevented conclusive comparison of naive and antigen-experienced compartments. Compared with the aged group, the long-lived group had more naive CD4+ T cells, fewer expanded clones and increased TCR diversity, suggesting age selection. Estimates of total diversity based on one million sequenced T cells were regarded as lower bounds and as underestimates. The percentage of naive T cells measured by flow cytometry correlated strongly with observed TCR beta diversity. Observed TCR beta diversity per million T cells fell roughly linearly with age, and a significant reduction was already apparent by age roughly 40.

V lost 3 bases and J lost 5 bases; the stretch between them is 12 bases long. From the cysteine through the phenylalanine, the CDR3 covers 13 amino acids. Of the read, only the CDR3 DNA is kept; its 39 bases are in frame from base 1. According to the germline V gene (reference sequence), CDR1 reads DFQATT and CDR2 reads SNEGSKA. The receptor library was made with 5' RACE. Sequencing used an Illumina HiSeq 2500. The second PCR ran for roughly 7 to 12 cycles and used a J-beta primer mix along with a sample-barcoded 5' primer. Each TCR beta cDNA molecule received a unique molecular identifier from a template-switch 5' adaptor carrying 12 random nucleotides. Each sample yielded at least 2.5 million CDR3-containing paired-end reads. The Mint cDNA synthesis kit, primed by a TRBC-specific oligonucleotide, was used to synthesize first-strand cDNA from all RNA. After uracil-DNA glycosylase treatment, a first 18-cycle PCR used universal primers M1SS and BC2_uni_R on all cDNA. Concerning the study's data processing: For normalization, 1 million high-quality reads were randomly selected from each sample, with every read carrying a distinct molecular identifier. Reads with shared molecular identifiers were discarded instead of being binned into consensus sequences. CDR3 identification, clonotype clustering and error correction used MiTCR with a Q25 quality threshold and the strictest error-elimination algorithm. A nonparametric unseen species model with Euler transformation was used to estimate a lower bound on total TCR beta diversity. The public reads were reanalyzed by TCRdb: fastp trimming at Q25, MiXCR alignment, in-frame beta chains only. When rows share a CDR3 protein, they turn into one entry using the most common DNA and genes. It is TCRdb's table, rather than the study itself, that gives the V and J calls and clone size. The sample has roughly 800,000 distinct CDR3 sequences on record, nearly 60% of them singletons. The ten top clones hold about 20% of the sample.

Of note for this clonotype: The target of this receptor is not known. Base qualities are not recorded, but no much larger clone differs from it by a single base.

The 40 or so donors, aged about 6 to 90 years, were systemically healthy Caucasian individuals from Russia. Each donor gave approximately 10 milliliters of peripheral blood, collected into EDTA-treated Vacutainer tubes. PBMCs were isolated by Ficoll-Paque density-gradient centrifugation, with at least 7 million obtained per sample. Total RNA, at least 5.5 micrograms per sample, was extracted from PBMCs with Trizol reagent. For every donor, flow cytometry on a PBMC aliquot measured the percentage of naive CD45RAhigh/CD27high T cells. The material sequenced was blood. The TCR was taken from a man aged 25 to 45 in good health. The sequence links TRBV20-1 to TRBJ2-3, and possibly TRBD2, on 6 matching bases. The CDR3 is CSAREGSGDTQYF. DNA sequence: TGCAGTGCTAGGGAGGGGTCAGGAGATACGCAGTATTTT.